These T cell receptor beta chains were read from a single sample in a study of shared clonotypes between healthy human individuals. Assay: immunoSEQ multiplex PCR; the TCRdb copy retains only in-frame clones and omits some. The data contain more than 550,000 clones, 90% of them singletons. Sequenced material: memory CD8+ T cells from PBMCs. The receptors derive from a man aged 18 to 30 in good health. Some clones in this sample may be carry-over from other donors' samples. CDR3s include the opening cysteine and the closing phenylalanine or tryptophan. The order of the fields is clone size, D gene, J gene, V gene, CDR3 protein, CDR3 DNA. D genes are given only for firm matches. Part of the rows lack a size; the others show once, few, many or a class for expanded clones.

clone size: NA
D gene: NA
J gene: TRBJ2-3
V gene: TRBV9
CDR3 protein: CASSVDPRRGTKPSTDTQYF
CDR3 DNA: TGTGCCAGCAGCGTAGATCCGAGACGTGGGACCAAACCTAGCACAGATACGCAGTATTTT

clone size: NA
D gene: TRBD1
J gene: TRBJ2-7
V gene: TRBV27
CDR3 protein: CASSPAGTGSAEQYF
CDR3 DNA: TGTGCCAGCAGTCCCGCCGGGACAGGGTCTGCCGAGCAGTACTTC

clone size: NA
D gene: NA
J gene: TRBJ2-7
V gene: TRBV7-9
CDR3 protein: CASSLGQDEQYF
CDR3 DNA: TGTGCCAGCAGCTTAGGCCAAGACGAGCAGTACTTC

clone size: NA
D gene: NA
J gene: TRBJ2-7
V gene: TRBV19
CDR3 protein: CASRGTDSYEQYF
CDR3 DNA: TGTGCCAGTAGAGGGACGGACTCCTACGAGCAGTACTTC

clone size: few
D gene: TRBD1
J gene: TRBJ1-1
V gene: TRBV7-9
CDR3 protein: CASSYRLGQGEAEAFF
CDR3 DNA: TGTGCCAGCAGCTATCGCTTGGGACAGGGGGAGGCTGAAGCTTTCTTT

clone size: NA
D gene: NA
J gene: TRBJ2-5
V gene: TRBV13
CDR3 protein: CASSSDSLETQYF
CDR3 DNA: TGTGCCAGCAGCTCGGACAGTTTGGAGACCCAGTACTTC

clone size: NA
D gene: NA
J gene: TRBJ2-1
V gene: TRBV18
CDR3 protein: CASSLRDLYNEQFF
CDR3 DNA: TGTGCCAGCTCACTCCGGGATCTTTACAATGAGCAGTTCTTC

clone size: NA
D gene: NA
J gene: TRBJ2-3
V gene: TRBV9
CDR3 protein: CASSAWTGIDHTQYF
CDR3 DNA: TGTGCCAGCAGCGCCTGGACCGGAATCGACCATACGCAGTATTTT

clone size: NA
D gene: TRBD2
J gene: TRBJ2-7
V gene: TRBV28
CDR3 protein: CASRGGRGVGLAGSYEQYF
CDR3 DNA: TGTGCCAGCCGCGGCGGGAGGGGTGTGGGACTAGCGGGATCCTACGAGCAGTACTTC

clone size: once
D gene: NA
J gene: TRBJ1-2
V gene: TRBV5-1
CDR3 protein: CASSLETADYGYTF
CDR3 DNA: TGCGCCAGCAGCTTGGAAACGGCGGACTATGGCTACACCTTC

clone size: NA
D gene: NA
J gene: TRBJ1-1
V gene: TRBV10-1
CDR3 protein: CATVQLGENTEAFF
CDR3 DNA: TGCGCCACTGTCCAATTAGGGGAGAACACTGAAGCTTTCTTT

clone size: few
D gene: NA
J gene: TRBJ1-1
V gene: TRBV5-5
CDR3 protein: CASSWPEVNTEAFF
CDR3 DNA: TGTGCCAGCAGCTGGCCCGAGGTGAACACTGAAGCTTTCTTT

clone size: NA
D gene: NA
J gene: TRBJ2-1
V gene: TRBV11-2
CDR3 protein: CASSHSYNEQFF
CDR3 DNA: TGTGCCAGCAGCCACTCCTACAATGAGCAGTTCTTC

clone size: NA
D gene: NA
J gene: TRBJ1-2
V gene: TRBV5-6
CDR3 protein: CASSLMWGADYGYTF
CDR3 DNA: TGTGCCAGCAGCTTGATGTGGGGCGCGGACTATGGCTACACCTTC

clone size: few
D gene: NA
J gene: TRBJ1-1
V gene: TRBV7-9
CDR3 protein: CASSPPRTTTEAFF
CDR3 DNA: TGTGCCAGCAGCCCTCCAAGGACAACCACTGAAGCTTTCTTT

clone size: NA
D gene: TRBD1
J gene: TRBJ1-2
V gene: TRBV7-8
CDR3 protein: CASSPAGGVGYTF
CDR3 DNA: TGTGCCAGCAGCCCGGCAGGGGGTGTAGGCTACACCTTC

clone size: NA
D gene: NA
J gene: TRBJ2-1
V gene: TRBV5-5
CDR3 protein: CASSFRTGRIYNEQFF
CDR3 DNA: TGTGCCAGCAGCTTTAGAACGGGACGGATCTACAATGAGCAGTTCTTC

clone size: NA
D gene: TRBD2
J gene: TRBJ2-3
V gene: TRBV7-2
CDR3 protein: CASSPRLAGGFNTQYF
CDR3 DNA: TGTGCCAGCAGTCCACGACTAGCGGGAGGGTTTAATACGCAGTATTTT

clone size: few
D gene: TRBD1
J gene: TRBJ1-2
V gene: TRBV28
CDR3 protein: CASSLGTGEGTDYGYTF
CDR3 DNA: TGTGCCAGCAGTTTAGGGACAGGGGAAGGTACTGACTATGGCTACACCTTC

clone size: NA
D gene: NA
J gene: TRBJ2-2
V gene: TRBV6-6
CDR3 protein: CASSYSTGELFF
CDR3 DNA: TGTGCCAGCAGTTACTCGACAGGGGAGCTGTTTTTT

clone size: NA
D gene: TRBD2
J gene: TRBJ2-1
V gene: TRBV27
CDR3 protein: CASSLYGLAGGWDNNEQFF
CDR3 DNA: TGTGCCAGCAGTTTATATGGACTAGCGGGCGGATGGGACAACAATGAGCAGTTCTTC

clone size: NA
D gene: NA
J gene: TRBJ2-7
V gene: TRBV11-1
CDR3 protein: CASSLRHQDPYEQYF
CDR3 DNA: TGTGCCAGCAGCTTACGACACCAGGACCCATACGAGCAGTACTTC

clone size: once
D gene: NA
J gene: TRBJ2-1
V gene: TRBV11-2
CDR3 protein: CASSSTTNNEQFF
CDR3 DNA: TGTGCCAGCAGCTCAACGACCAACAATGAGCAGTTCTTC

clone size: NA
D gene: NA
J gene: TRBJ2-5
V gene: TRBV4-1
CDR3 protein: CASSQRVRLETQYF
CDR3 DNA: TGCGCCAGCAGCCAAAGGGTCAGGTTGGAGACCCAGTACTTC

clone size: NA
D gene: NA
J gene: TRBJ2-7
V gene: TRBV6-6
CDR3 protein: CASSYWTDSYEQYF
CDR3 DNA: TGTGCCAGCAGTTATTGGACAGACTCCTACGAGCAGTACTTC

clone size: NA
D gene: NA
J gene: TRBJ1-2
V gene: TRBV29-1
CDR3 protein: CSVGIPGYGYTF
CDR3 DNA: TGCAGCGTTGGAATTCCGGGCTATGGCTACACCTTC

clone size: few
D gene: NA
J gene: TRBJ2-2
V gene: TRBV9
CDR3 protein: CASSVGKATNGELFF
CDR3 DNA: TGTGCCAGCAGCGTAGGGAAAGCGACGAACGGGGAGCTGTTTTTT

clone size: NA
D gene: TRBD1
J gene: TRBJ1-2
V gene: TRBV4-3
CDR3 protein: CASSPTADRGGGYTF
CDR3 DNA: TGCGCCAGCAGTCCCACAGCGGACAGGGGAGGCGGCTACACCTTC

clone size: NA
D gene: TRBD2
J gene: TRBJ2-1
V gene: TRBV9
CDR3 protein: CASSVARSGNNNEQFF
CDR3 DNA: TGTGCCAGCAGCGTAGCCCGGAGCGGGAACAACAATGAGCAGTTCTTC

clone size: NA
D gene: TRBD1
J gene: TRBJ1-5
V gene: TRBV7-4
CDR3 protein: CASSSGTGVMFGNQPQHF
CDR3 DNA: TGTGCCAGCAGCTCCGGGACAGGGGTTATGTTTGGCAATCAGCCCCAGCATTTT

clone size: NA
D gene: NA
J gene: TRBJ1-5
V gene: TRBV28
CDR3 protein: CASSLSLGSQPQHF
CDR3 DNA: TGTGCCAGCAGTTTGAGTTTAGGGAGTCAGCCCCAGCATTTT

clone size: NA
D gene: NA
J gene: TRBJ2-7
V gene: TRBV7-9
CDR3 protein: CASSLVGTAEQYF
CDR3 DNA: TGTGCCAGCAGCTTAGTAGGGACGGCGGAGCAGTACTTC

clone size: once
D gene: NA
J gene: TRBJ2-7
V gene: TRBV6-5
CDR3 protein: CASSSRVGGAYEQYF
CDR3 DNA: TGTGCCAGCAGTTCACGAGTGGGAGGCGCCTACGAGCAGTACTTC

clone size: NA
D gene: NA
J gene: TRBJ2-7
V gene: TRBV19
CDR3 protein: CASSMISGSGVEQYF
CDR3 DNA: TGTGCCAGTAGTATGATCTCGGGGTCAGGGGTCGAGCAGTACTTC

clone size: NA
D gene: NA
J gene: TRBJ1-2
V gene: TRBV5-1
CDR3 protein: CASSPTVRQNGYTF
CDR3 DNA: TGCGCCAGCAGCCCCACCGTACGGCAGAATGGCTACACCTTC

clone size: NA
D gene: TRBD1
J gene: TRBJ1-2
V gene: TRBV19
CDR3 protein: CASSILQGADGYTF
CDR3 DNA: TGTGCCAGTAGTATCTTACAGGGGGCGGATGGCTACACCTTC

clone size: NA
D gene: NA
J gene: TRBJ2-4
V gene: TRBV2
CDR3 protein: CASARDLGAKNIQYF
CDR3 DNA: TGTGCCAGCGCCCGGGACCTGGGTGCCAAAAACATTCAGTACTTC

clone size: many
D gene: TRBD2
J gene: TRBJ2-3
V gene: TRBV4-1
CDR3 protein: CASRGPGTSGSPNTQYF
CDR3 DNA: TGCGCCAGCAGGGGACCCGGGACTAGCGGGAGTCCGAATACGCAGTATTTT

clone size: NA
D gene: TRBD2
J gene: TRBJ2-1
V gene: TRBV27
CDR3 protein: CASSLGTSVQGEQFF
CDR3 DNA: TGTGCCAGCAGTCTCGGGACTAGCGTCCAGGGTGAGCAGTTCTTC

clone size: NA
D gene: NA
J gene: TRBJ2-1
V gene: TRBV25-1
CDR3 protein: CASSEWSYNEQFF
CDR3 DNA: TGTGCCAGCAGTGAATGGTCCTACAATGAGCAGTTCTTC

clone size: NA
D gene: NA
J gene: TRBJ1-1
V gene: TRBV5-5
CDR3 protein: CASSLVVVGTVNTEAFF
CDR3 DNA: TGTGCCAGCAGCTTGGTGGTGGTCGGGACGGTCAACACTGAAGCTTTCTTT

clone size: NA
D gene: NA
J gene: TRBJ2-7
V gene: TRBV9
CDR3 protein: CASSVGGPPFEQYF
CDR3 DNA: TGTGCCAGCAGCGTGGGGGGGCCACCCTTCGAGCAGTACTTC

clone size: NA
D gene: NA
J gene: TRBJ2-7
V gene: TRBV7-9
CDR3 protein: CASSPDLTYEQYF
CDR3 DNA: TGTGCCAGCAGCCCGGACTTAACCTACGAGCAGTACTTC